This TCR beta chain was captured in a study of blood T cell repertoires in COVID-19. Study-wide background: Samples taken during acute and convalescent COVID-19 were collected in the United States, Italy and Spain. Nucleic acid was either cDNA or gDNA, and it came from T cells, B-cell-depleted T cells, or PBMCs.

The germline V gene has CDR1 LNHDA and CDR2 SQIVND (reference sequence). CDR3 length: 13 amino acids. V was shortened by 4 bases and J by 2 bases, with 8 bases between the two germline ends. Per the authors' pipeline: Amplification of reference gene primers provided the estimated nucleated cell counts. Only in-frame clones appear in the TCRdb table, and some are missing; sequencing was by immunoSEQ multiplex PCR. That table is the source of V, J and clone size, and D and trimming were worked out from the DNA. This table holds over 70,000 clones, approximately 77% found once. V gene TRBV19 combines with J gene TRBJ2-5; D not certain. The sequenced sample was peripheral blood. This clonotype was sampled from a woman aged 80 or over with acute or convalescent COVID-19. The CDR3 coding sequence is TGTGCCAGTAGTAGGAGCGTTCAAGAGACCCAGTACTTC. Amino acids: CASSRSVQETQYF.